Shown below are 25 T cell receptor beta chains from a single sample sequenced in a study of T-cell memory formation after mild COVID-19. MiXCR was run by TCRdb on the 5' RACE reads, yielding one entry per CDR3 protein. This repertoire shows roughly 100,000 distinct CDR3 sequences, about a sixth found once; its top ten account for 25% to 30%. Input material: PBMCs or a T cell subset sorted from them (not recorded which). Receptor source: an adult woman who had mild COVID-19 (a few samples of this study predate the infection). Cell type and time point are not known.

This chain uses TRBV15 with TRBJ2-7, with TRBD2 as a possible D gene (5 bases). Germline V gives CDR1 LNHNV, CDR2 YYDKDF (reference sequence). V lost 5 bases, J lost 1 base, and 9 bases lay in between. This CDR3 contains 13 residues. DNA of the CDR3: TGTGCCACCAGCGAGCGCGGGTCCTACGAGCAGTACTTC. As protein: CATSERGSYEQYF.

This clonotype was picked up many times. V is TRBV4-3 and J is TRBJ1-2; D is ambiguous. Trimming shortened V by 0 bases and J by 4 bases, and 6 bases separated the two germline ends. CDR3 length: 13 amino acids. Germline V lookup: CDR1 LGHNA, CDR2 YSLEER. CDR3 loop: CASSQDPGYGYTF. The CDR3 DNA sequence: TGCGCCAGCAGCCAAGATCCTGGCTATGGCTACACCTTC.

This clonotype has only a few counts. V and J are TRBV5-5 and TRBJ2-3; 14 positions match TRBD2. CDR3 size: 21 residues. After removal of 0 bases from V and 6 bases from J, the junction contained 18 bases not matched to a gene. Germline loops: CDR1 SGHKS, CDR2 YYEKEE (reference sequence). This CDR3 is CASSLAGTGGLGTSGSDTQYF. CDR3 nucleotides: TGTGCCAGCAGCTTGGCCGGGACAGGGGGCCTAGGGACTAGCGGGAGTGATACGCAGTATTTT.

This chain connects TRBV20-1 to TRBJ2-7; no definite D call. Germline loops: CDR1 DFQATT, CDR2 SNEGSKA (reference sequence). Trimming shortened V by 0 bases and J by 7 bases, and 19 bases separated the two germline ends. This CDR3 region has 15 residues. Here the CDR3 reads CSARDLDKPYDEQYF. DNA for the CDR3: TGCAGTGCTAGAGACCTCGATAAACCCTACGATGAGCAGTACTTC.

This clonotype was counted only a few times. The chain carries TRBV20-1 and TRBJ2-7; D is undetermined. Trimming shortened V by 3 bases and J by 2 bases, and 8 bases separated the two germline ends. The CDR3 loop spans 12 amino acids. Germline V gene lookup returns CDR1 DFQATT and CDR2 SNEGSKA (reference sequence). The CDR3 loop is CSASYSTYEQYF. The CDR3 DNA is TGCAGTGCTAGTTACAGTACCTACGAGCAGTACTTC.

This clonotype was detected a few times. CDR3: CASSPADGPYGYTF. The CDR3 DNA reads as TGTGCCAGCAGTCCTGCGGACGGACCATATGGCTACACCTTC. The chain recombines TRBV6-2 or TRBV6-3 with TRBJ1-2; D is ambiguous. From germline, CDR1 is MNHEY and CDR2 SVGEGT. The CDR3 runs 14 residues. V lost 5 bases and J lost 5, with 15 bases in between.

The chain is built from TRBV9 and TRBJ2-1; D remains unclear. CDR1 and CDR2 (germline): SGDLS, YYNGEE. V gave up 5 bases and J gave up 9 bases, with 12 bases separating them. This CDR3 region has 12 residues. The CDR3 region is CASSQPRREQFF. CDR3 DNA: TGTGCCAGCAGTCAGCCTCGCCGTGAGCAGTTCTTC. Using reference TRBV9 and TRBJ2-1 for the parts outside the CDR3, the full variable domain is DSGVTQTPKHLITATGQRVTLRCSPRSGDLSVYWYQQSLDQGLQFLIQYYNGEERAKGNILERFSAQQFPDLHSELNLSSLELGDSALYFCASSQPRREQFFGPGTRLTVL.

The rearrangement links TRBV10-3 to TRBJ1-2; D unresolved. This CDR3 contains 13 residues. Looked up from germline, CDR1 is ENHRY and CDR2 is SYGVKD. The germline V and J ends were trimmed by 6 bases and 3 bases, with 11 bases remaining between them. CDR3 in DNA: TGTGCCATCAGAGCAGAGGAACACTATGGCTACACCTTC. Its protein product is CAIRAEEHYGYTF.

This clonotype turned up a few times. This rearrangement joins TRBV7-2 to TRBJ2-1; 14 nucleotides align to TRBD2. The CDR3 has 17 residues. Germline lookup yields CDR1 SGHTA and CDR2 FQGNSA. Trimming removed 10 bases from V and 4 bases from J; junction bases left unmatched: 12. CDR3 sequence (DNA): TGTGCCACCTCGGGACTAGCGGGAGATGTGGGTTACAATGAGCAGTTCTTC. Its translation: CATSGLAGDVGYNEQFF.

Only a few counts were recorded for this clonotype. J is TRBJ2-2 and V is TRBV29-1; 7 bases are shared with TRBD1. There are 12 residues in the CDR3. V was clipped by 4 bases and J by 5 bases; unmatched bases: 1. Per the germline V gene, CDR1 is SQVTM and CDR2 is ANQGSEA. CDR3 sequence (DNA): TGCAGCGTTGCACAGGGGACCGGGGAGCTGTTTTTT. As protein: CSVAQGTGELFF.

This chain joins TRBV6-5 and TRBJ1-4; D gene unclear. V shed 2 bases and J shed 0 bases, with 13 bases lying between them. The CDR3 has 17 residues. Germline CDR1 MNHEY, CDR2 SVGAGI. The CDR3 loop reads CASSYAMVLPTNEKLFF. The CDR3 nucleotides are TGTGCCAGCAGTTACGCGATGGTCCTGCCAACTAATGAAAAACTGTTTTTT.

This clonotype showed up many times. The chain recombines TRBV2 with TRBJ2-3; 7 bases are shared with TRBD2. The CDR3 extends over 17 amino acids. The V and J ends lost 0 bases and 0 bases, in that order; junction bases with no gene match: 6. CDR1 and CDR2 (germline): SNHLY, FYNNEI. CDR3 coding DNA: TGTGCCAGCAGTGAAGCGCTCCGGACTAGTAGCACAGATACGCAGTATTTT. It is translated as CASSEALRTSSTDTQYF.

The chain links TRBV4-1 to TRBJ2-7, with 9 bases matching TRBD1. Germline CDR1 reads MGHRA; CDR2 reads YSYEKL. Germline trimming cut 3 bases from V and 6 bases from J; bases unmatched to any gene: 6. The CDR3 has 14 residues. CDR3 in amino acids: CASSHPGTGIEQYF. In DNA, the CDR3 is TGCGCCAGCAGCCATCCCGGGACAGGGATCGAGCAGTACTTC.

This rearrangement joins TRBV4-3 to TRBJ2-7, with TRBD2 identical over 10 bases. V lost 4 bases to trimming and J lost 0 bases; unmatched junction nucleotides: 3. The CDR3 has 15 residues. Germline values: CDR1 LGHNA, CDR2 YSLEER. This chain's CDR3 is CASSPWTSGSYEQYF. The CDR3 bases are TGCGCCAGCAGCCCCTGGACTAGCGGCTCCTACGAGCAGTACTTC.

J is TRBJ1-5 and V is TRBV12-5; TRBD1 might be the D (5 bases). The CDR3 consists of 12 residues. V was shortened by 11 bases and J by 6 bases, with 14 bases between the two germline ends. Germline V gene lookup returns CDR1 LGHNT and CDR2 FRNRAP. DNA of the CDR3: TGTGCTCGAGGTAGGGGAGGTCAGCCCCAGCATTTT. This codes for CARGRGGQPQHF.

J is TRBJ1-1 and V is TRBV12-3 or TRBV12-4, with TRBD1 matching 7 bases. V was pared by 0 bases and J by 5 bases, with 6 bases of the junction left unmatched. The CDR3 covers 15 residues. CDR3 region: CASSLATGYDTEAFF. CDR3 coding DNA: TGTGCCAGCAGTTTAGCGACAGGGTACGATACTGAAGCTTTCTTT.

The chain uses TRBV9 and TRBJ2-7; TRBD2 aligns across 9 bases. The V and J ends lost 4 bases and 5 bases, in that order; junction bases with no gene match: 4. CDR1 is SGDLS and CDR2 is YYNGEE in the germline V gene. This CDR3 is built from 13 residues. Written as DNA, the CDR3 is TGTGCCAGCAGCACTAGCGGGCCAGACGAGCAGTACTTC. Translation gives CASSTSGPDEQYF. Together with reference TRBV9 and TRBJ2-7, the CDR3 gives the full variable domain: DSGVTQTPKHLITATGQRVTLRCSPRSGDLSVYWYQQSLDQGLQFLIQYYNGEERAKGNILERFSAQQFPDLHSELNLSSLELGDSALYFCASSTSGPDEQYFGPGTRLTVT.

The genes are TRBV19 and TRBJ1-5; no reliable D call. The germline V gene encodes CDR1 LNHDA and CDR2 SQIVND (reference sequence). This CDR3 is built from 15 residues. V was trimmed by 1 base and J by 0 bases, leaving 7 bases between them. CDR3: CASSIVAHSNQPQHF. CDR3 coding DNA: TGTGCCAGTAGTATAGTAGCCCATAGCAATCAGCCCCAGCATTTT.

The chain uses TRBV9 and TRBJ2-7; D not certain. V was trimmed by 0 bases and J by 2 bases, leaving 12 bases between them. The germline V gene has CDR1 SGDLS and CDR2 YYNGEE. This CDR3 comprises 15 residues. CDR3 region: CASSVGSIGAYEQYF. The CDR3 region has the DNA TGTGCCAGCAGCGTAGGCAGCATTGGGGCCTACGAGCAGTACTTC.

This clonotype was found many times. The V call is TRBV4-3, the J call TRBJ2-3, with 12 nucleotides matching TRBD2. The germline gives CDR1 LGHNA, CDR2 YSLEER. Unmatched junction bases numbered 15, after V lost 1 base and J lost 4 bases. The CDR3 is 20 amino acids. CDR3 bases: TGCGCCAGCAGCCAAGTTCCTAGCGGGAGGGCCATCGGCCGTCCAGATACGCAGTATTTT. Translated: CASSQVPSGRAIGRPDTQYF.

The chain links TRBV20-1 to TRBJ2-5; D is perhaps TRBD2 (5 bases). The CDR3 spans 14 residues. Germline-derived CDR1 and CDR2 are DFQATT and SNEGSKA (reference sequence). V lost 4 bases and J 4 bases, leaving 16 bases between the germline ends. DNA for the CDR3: TGCAGTGCTAATGCAATGGGAGTCGGAGAGACCCAGTACTTC. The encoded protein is CSANAMGVGETQYF.

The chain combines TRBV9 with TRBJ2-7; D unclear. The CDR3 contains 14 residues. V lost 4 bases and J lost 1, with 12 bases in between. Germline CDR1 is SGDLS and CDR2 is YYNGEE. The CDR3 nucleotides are TGTGCCAGCAGCCCCTCCCGGGCTTCCTACGAGCAGTACTTC. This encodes CASSPSRASYEQYF.

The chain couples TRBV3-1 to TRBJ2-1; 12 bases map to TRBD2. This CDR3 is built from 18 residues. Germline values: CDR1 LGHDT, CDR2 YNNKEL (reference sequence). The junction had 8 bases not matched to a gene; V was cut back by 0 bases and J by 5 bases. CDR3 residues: CASSQDWLAGGHNNEQFF. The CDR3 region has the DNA TGTGCCAGCAGCCAAGATTGGCTAGCGGGGGGGCATAACAATGAGCAGTTCTTC.

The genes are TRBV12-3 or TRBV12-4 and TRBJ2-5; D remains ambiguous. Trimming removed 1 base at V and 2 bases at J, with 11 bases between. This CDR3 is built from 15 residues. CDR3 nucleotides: TGTGCCAGCAGTTTAGTAGTCGACCTACAAGAGACCCAGTACTTC. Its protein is CASSLVVDLQETQYF.

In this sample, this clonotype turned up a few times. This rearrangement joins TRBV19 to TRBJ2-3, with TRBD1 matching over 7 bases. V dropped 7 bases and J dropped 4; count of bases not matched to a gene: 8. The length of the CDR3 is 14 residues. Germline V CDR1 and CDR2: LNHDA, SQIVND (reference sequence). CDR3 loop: CASIAGTAADTQYF. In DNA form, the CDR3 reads TGTGCCAGTATAGCCGGGACAGCCGCAGATACGCAGTATTTT.